This section outlines one T cell receptor (beta chain) sequence together with its context. Its cognate antigen is unknown. The source of the sample is a study of T cell responses to AZD1222 COVID-19 vaccine. Trimming removed 6 bases from V and 9 bases from J; junction bases left unmatched: 13. The CDR3 is made up of 16 amino acids. The V gene's germline CDR1 is SNHLY and CDR2 FYNNEI. Measured with immunoSEQ multiplex PCR; TCRdb has only the in-frame clones, and not every one. The sample lists around 100,000 clones; about nine tenths were seen once. Study conclusions and caveats: Donors were chiefly white British, with a greater number of females, and clonal diversity was perhaps underestimated.

The rearrangement joins TRBV2 to TRBJ1-6; 8 bases are a match to TRBD1. This receptor was identified in an adult in good health. The sample consisted of peripheral blood, taken on day 0 of AZD1222 vaccination. The CDR3, as DNA: TGTGCCAGCAGGACTAGGACAGGGCCGGGGACTTCACCCCTCCACTTT. It codes for CASRTRTGPGTSPLHF.